The sequence of this T cell receptor beta chain was determined in a study of blood T cell repertoires in COVID-19. Profiling relied on immunoSEQ multiplex PCR, and the TCRdb table lists in-frame clones only, not all of them. The data show roughly 220,000 clones, around 84% seen once. Germline lookup yields CDR1 SGHAT and CDR2 FQNNGV. The length of the CDR3 is 16 residues. Trimming took 1 base from V and 1 from J; bases not matched to a gene: 3. The sequence derives from a man aged 25-45 years with acute COVID-19. Sequenced sample: PBMCs or T cells enriched from blood (not recorded which). This chain joins TRBV11-2 and TRBJ2-2; 7 bases are shared with TRBD2. The CDR3 bases are TGTGCCAGCAGCTTAGCCAGCGGGGTGAACACCGGGGAGCTGTTTTTT. It encodes CASSLASGVNTGELFF.